Below, 3 T cell receptor beta chains from the same sample are listed, as sequenced in a study of shared clonotypes between healthy human individuals. Produced via immunoSEQ multiplex PCR; TCRdb's table is partial and in-frame only. The sample holds approximately 2,000,000 clones, around 93% seen once. Input material: naive CD4+ T cells from PBMCs. Subset defined: CD45RA+ positively selected. All receptors come from a man younger than 35 in good health. Some clones in this sample may be carry-over from other donors' samples.

As for this clone: Other DNA sequences from this sample encode an identical CDR3 as well. The rearrangement joins TRBV20-1 to TRBJ1-5; D gene uncertain. The V end lost 6 bases, the J end lost 2 bases, and 2 bases lay between the germline ends. Germline CDR1 DFQATT, CDR2 SNEGSKA (reference sequence). CDR3 size: 10 residues. In DNA form, the CDR3 reads TGCAGTGCGGGCAATCAGCCCCAGCATTTT. Protein sequence: CSAGNQPQHF.

V usage is TRBV7-2 and J usage is TRBJ2-5; tentatively, D is TRBD2 (5 bases). The CDR3 runs to 14 residues. V was cut by 3 bases and J by 5 bases, with 13 bases left in between. Germline CDR1 reads SGHTA; CDR2 reads FQGNSA. The CDR3 region is CASSFAGQWETQYF. The DNA of the CDR3 is TGTGCCAGCAGCTTCGCGGGCCAGTGGGAGACCCAGTACTTC. Full variable domain (remainder filled in from reference TRBV7-2 and TRBJ2-5): GAGVSQSPSNKVTEKGKDVELRCDPISGHTALYWYRQSLGQGLEFLIYFQGNSAPDKSGLPSDRFSAERTGGSVSTLTIQRTQQEDSAVYLCASSFAGQWETQYFGPGTRLLVL.

The gene calls are TRBV28 and TRBJ1-5; 8 positions agree with TRBD1. Germline CDR1 reads MDHEN; CDR2 reads SYDVKM. The trim removed 4 bases at V and 5 bases at J, leaving 7 bases unmatched. CDR3 length: 15 amino acids. The CDR3 here is CASSSPPGGDQPQHF. The CDR3 nucleotides read TGTGCCAGCAGTTCCCCTCCAGGGGGCGATCAGCCCCAGCATTTT.